The 5 T cell receptor beta chains below come from one sample, sequenced in a study of blood T cells in healthy people across ages. A sample-barcoded 5' primer and a J-beta primer mix were used in a second PCR of roughly 7 to 11 cycles. TCRdb used MiXCR to reprocess the 5' RACE reads, holding one entry per CDR3 protein. The repertoire holds 800,000 to 1,000,000 distinct CDR3 sequences, with about 48% as singletons. Input material: blood. Receptors originate from a man aged 25-45 years in good health.

The rearrangement joins TRBV20-1 to TRBJ2-5; perhaps D is TRBD1 or TRBD2 (7 bases each). The better agreement between TRBJ2-4 and the DNA end casts doubt on the J call. This CDR3 is built from 15 residues. The germline gives CDR1 DFQATT, CDR2 SNEGSKA (reference sequence). The CDR3 sequence is CSARVHGEGADIQYF. The CDR3 DNA sequence: TGCAGTGCTAGAGTCCATGGGGAGGGGGCGGACATTCAGTACTTC.

Only a few counts were recorded for this clonotype. The rearrangement uses TRBV5-1 and TRBJ2-3; the D is unclear. The germline gives CDR1 SGHRS, CDR2 YFSETQ. This CDR3 comprises 13 residues. V was trimmed by 4 bases and J by 4 bases, leaving 10 bases between them. The CDR3 protein is CASSQFIPDTQYF. In DNA form, the CDR3 reads TGCGCCAGCAGCCAATTCATTCCAGATACGCAGTATTTT.

The V gene is TRBV28, the J gene TRBJ2-7, with 8 bases aligning to TRBD2. V shed 3 bases and J 3 bases; nucleotides not matched to a gene: 7. This CDR3 has 15 amino acids. Germline lookup yields CDR1 MDHEN and CDR2 SYDVKM. CDR3 DNA: TGTGCCAGCAGTTTTCCGGGACTAGTAATCTACGAGCAGTACTTC. Protein sequence: CASSFPGLVIYEQYF.

This clonotype showed up just a few times. The rearrangement joins TRBV5-1 to TRBJ2-3; weak D call: TRBD1 (6 bases). This CDR3 spans 12 amino acids. V lost 2 bases to trimming and J lost 13 bases, with 14 bases between them. Looked up from germline, CDR1 is SGHRS and CDR2 is YFSETQ. CDR3: CASSFNGQQEYF. CDR3 DNA sequence: TGCGCCAGCAGCTTTAATGGACAGCAGGAGTATTTT.

The rearrangement uses TRBV5-1 and TRBJ1-1; no firm D call. Germline V gives CDR1 SGHRS, CDR2 YFSETQ. With 0 bases removed from V and 8 bases from J, the gap between germline ends came to 11 bases. CDR3 length: 13 residues. The CDR3 sequence: CASSLGWQTEAFF. CDR3 DNA sequence: TGCGCCAGCAGCTTGGGATGGCAAACGGAAGCTTTCTTT.